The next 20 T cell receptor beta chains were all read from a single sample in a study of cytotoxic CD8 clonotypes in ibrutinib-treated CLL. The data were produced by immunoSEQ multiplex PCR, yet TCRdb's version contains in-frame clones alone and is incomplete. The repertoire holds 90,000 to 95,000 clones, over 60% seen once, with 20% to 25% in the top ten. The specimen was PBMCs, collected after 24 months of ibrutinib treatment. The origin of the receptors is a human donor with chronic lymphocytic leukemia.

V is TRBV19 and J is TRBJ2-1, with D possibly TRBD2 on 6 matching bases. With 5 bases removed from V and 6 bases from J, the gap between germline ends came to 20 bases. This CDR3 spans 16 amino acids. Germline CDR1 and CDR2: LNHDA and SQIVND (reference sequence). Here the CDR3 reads CASSSDQGGGTNEQFF. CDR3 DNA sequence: TGTGCCAGTAGTTCCGATCAAGGAGGAGGGACCAATGAGCAGTTCTTC.

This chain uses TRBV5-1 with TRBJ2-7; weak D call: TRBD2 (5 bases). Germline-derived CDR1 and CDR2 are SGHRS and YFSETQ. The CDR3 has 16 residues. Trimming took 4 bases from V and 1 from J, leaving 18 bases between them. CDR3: CASSPEPADRSYEQYF. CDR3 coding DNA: TGCGCCAGCAGCCCTGAACCAGCGGATAGATCCTACGAGCAGTACTTC.

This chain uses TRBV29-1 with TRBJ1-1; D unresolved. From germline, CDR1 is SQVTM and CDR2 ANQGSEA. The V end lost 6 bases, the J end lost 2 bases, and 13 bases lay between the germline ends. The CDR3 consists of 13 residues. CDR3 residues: CSVNLGGNTEAFF. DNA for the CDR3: TGCAGCGTCAATCTAGGAGGAAACACTGAAGCTTTCTTT.

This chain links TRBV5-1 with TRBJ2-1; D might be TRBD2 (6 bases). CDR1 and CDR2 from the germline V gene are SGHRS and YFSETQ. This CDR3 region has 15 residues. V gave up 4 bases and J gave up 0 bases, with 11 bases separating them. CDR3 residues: CASSRDGSSYNEQFF. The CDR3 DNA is TGCGCCAGCAGCAGAGACGGGAGCTCCTACAATGAGCAGTTCTTC.

The CDR3: CASSTLDRVEGNQPQHF. The CDR3 coding sequence is TGTGCCAGCAGCACCCTGGACAGGGTGGAGGGCAATCAGCCCCAGCATTTT. The J gene is TRBJ1-5, the V gene TRBV21-1; the D call TRBD1 from the table was never checked on the DNA. TRBV21-1 is assigned pseudogene status. CDR3 size: 17 residues.

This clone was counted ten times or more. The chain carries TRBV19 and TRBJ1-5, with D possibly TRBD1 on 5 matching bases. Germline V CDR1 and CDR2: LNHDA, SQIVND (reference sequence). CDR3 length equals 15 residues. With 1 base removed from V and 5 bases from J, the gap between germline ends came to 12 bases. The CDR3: CASSIARRGYQPQHF. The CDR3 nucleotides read TGTGCCAGTAGTATAGCACGGAGGGGCTATCAGCCCCAGCATTTT.

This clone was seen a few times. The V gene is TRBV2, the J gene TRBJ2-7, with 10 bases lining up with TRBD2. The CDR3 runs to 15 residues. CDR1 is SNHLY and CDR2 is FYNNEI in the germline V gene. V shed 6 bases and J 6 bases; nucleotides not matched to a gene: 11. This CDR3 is CASRTSSGGAPEQYF. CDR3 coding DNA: TGTGCCAGCAGGACCTCCAGCGGGGGGGCTCCCGAGCAGTACTTC.

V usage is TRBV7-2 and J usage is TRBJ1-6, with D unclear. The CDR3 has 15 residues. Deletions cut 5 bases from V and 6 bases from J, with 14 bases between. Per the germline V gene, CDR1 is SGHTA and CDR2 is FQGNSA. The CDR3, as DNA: TGTGCCAGCAGCCGAGCTGCGGCACCTAATTCACCCCTCCACTTT. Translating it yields CASSRAAAPNSPLHF.

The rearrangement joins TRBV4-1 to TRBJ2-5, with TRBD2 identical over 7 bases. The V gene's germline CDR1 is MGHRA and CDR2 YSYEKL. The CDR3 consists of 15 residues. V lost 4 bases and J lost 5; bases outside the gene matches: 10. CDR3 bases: TGCGCCAGCAGCCCATACGGGGGAGGGCCCGAGACCCAGTACTTC. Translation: CASSPYGGGPETQYF.

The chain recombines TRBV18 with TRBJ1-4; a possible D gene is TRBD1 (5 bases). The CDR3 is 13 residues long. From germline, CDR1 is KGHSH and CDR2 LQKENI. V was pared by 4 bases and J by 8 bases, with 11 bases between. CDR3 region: CASSRGQEEKLFF. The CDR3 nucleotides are TGTGCCAGCTCACGGGGCCAAGAGGAAAAACTGTTTTTT.

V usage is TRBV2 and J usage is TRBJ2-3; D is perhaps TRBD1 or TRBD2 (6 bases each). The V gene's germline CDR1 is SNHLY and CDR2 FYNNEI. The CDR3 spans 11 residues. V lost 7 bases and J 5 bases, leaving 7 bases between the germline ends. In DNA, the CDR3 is TGTGCCAGCAAGGGGGGAGATACGCAGTATTTT. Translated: CASKGGDTQYF.

As DNA, the CDR3 is TGTGCCAGCAGCTTAGACAGGGGCGGGGAGCAGTTCTTC. Its translation is CASSLDRGGEQFF. The chain uses TRBV11-2 and TRBJ2-1, with D possibly matching TRBD1 (6 bases). The germline CDR1 and CDR2 sequences are SGHAT and FQNNGV. This CDR3 region has 13 residues. V dropped 0 bases and J dropped 10 bases, with 10 bases sitting between them. The full variable domain, rest sourced from reference TRBV11-2 and TRBJ2-1, is EAGVAQSPRYKIIEKRQSVAFWCNPISGHATLYWYQQILGQGPKLLIQFQNNGVVDDSQLPKDRFSAERLKGVDSTLKIQPAKLEDSAVYLCASSLDRGGEQFFGPGTRLTVL.

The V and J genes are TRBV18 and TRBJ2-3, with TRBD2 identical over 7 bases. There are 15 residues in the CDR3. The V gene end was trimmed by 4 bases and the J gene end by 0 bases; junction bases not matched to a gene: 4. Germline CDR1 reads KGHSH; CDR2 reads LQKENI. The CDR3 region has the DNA TGTGCCAGCTCACTGGCGGGAGCTAGCACAGATACGCAGTATTTT. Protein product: CASSLAGASTDTQYF. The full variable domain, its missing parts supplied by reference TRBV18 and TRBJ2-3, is NAGVMQNPRHLVRRRGQEARLRCSPMKGHSHVYWYRQLPEEGLKFMVYLQKENIIDESGMPKERFSAEFPKEGPSILRIQQVVRGDSAAYFCASSLAGASTDTQYFGPGTRLTVL.

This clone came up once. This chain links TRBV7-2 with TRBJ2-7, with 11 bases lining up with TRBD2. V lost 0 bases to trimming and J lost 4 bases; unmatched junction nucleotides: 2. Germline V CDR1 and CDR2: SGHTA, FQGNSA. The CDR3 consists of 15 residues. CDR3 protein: CASSLAASGGYEQYF. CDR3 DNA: TGTGCCAGCAGCTTAGCGGCTAGCGGGGGGTACGAGCAGTACTTC.

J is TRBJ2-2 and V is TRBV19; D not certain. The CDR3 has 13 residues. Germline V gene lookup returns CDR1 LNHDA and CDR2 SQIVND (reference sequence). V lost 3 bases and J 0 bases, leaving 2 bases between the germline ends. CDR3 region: CASSIANTGELFF. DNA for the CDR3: TGTGCCAGTAGTATCGCGAACACCGGGGAGCTGTTTTTT.

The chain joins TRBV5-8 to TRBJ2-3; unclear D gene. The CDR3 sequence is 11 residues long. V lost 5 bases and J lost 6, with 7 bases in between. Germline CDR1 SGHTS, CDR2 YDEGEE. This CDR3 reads CASSSQDTQYF. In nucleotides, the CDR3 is TGTGCCAGCAGTAGCCAGGATACGCAGTATTTT.

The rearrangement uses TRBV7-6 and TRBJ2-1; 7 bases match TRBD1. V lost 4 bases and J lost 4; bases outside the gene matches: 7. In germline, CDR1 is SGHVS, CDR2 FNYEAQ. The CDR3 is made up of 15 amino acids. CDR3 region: CASSSGQNPYNEQFF. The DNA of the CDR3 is TGTGCCAGCAGCTCGGGACAGAATCCGTACAATGAGCAGTTCTTC.

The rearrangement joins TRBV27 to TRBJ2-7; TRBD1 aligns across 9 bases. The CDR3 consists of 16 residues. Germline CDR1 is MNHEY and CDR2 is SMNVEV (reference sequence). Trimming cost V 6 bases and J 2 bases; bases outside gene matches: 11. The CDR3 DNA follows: TGTGCCAGCAGGACGGGAGCGACAGGGGGACCCTACGAGCAGTACTTC. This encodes CASRTGATGGPYEQYF.

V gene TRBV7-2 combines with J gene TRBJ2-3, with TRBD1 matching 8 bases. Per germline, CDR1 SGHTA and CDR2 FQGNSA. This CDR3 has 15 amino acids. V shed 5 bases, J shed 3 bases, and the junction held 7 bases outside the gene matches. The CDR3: CASSPHRGYTDTQYF. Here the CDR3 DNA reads TGTGCCAGCAGCCCTCACAGGGGGTATACAGATACGCAGTATTTT.

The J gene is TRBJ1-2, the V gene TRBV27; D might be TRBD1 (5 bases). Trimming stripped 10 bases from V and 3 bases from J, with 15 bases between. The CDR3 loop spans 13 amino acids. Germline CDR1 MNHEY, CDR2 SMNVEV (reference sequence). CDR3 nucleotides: TGTGCCACCATGAGCGGGGCTGACTATGGCTACACCTTC. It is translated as CATMSGADYGYTF.